This T cell receptor beta chain was retrieved from a study of blood T cell repertoires in COVID-19. As handled by the study authors: Reference gene primer amplification yielded estimated nucleated cell counts. The assay was immunoSEQ multiplex PCR, and TCRdb's table has in-frame clones only and misses some. V and J calls and clone size are copied from that table; D and trimming were computed from the DNA. The sample shows roughly 120,000 clones, roughly 82% of them seen only once. Trimming shortened V by 1 base and J by 8 bases, and 12 bases separated the two germline ends. The V gene's germline CDR1 is SNHLY and CDR2 FYNNEI. The CDR3 is made up of 14 amino acids.

Sequences were obtained from peripheral blood. The sequence was obtained from a woman aged 55-69 years with acute or convalescent COVID-19. The rearrangement uses TRBV2 and TRBJ1-5; maybe TRBD1 (6 bases). The CDR3 here is CASSEVTSGEPQHF. The CDR3 DNA reads as TGTGCCAGCAGTGAAGTGACATCAGGGGAGCCCCAGCATTTT.